The TCR beta chain described here comes from a study of cytomegalovirus exposure and HLA in healthy donors. Study-wide points: Later on, a genetic analysis was performed. It linked a missense variant in DCLRE1C with V- and J-gene trimming of TCR beta.

It was with 60 Vbeta and 13 Jbeta primers that the PCR ran. The repertoire was sequenced with immunoSEQ multiplex PCR; TCRdb's copy has only in-frame clones and lacks some. This table holds some 200,000 clones, about 90% found once. The V gene end was trimmed by 4 bases and the J gene end by 1 base; junction bases not matched to a gene: 2. Germline CDR1 is SGDLS and CDR2 is YYNGEE. The CDR3 has 14 residues. About this clone itself: Its antigen is undetermined.

The sequenced sample was PBMCs. The TCR originated in a girl younger than two in good health and CMV-seronegative. The chain combines TRBV9 with TRBJ1-1; 9 nucleotides match TRBD1. The DNA of the CDR3 is TGTGCCAGCAGCAGGGACAGGGCGAACACTGAAGCTTTCTTT. Protein product: CASSRDRANTEAFF. Full variable domain (missing parts from reference TRBV9 and TRBJ1-1): DSGVTQTPKHLITATGQRVTLRCSPRSGDLSVYWYQQSLDQGLQFLIQYYNGEERAKGNILERFSAQQFPDLHSELNLSSLELGDSALYFCASSRDRANTEAFFGQGTRLTVV.